One T cell receptor beta chain is described in this entry. The sample comes from a study of patients and donors after allogeneic stem cell transplantation. The CDR3 consists of 15 residues. The ends lost 2 bases at V and 3 bases at J; junction bases unmatched: 4. Per germline, CDR1 KGHSH and CDR2 LQKENI. TCRdb re-called the RT-PCR reads through MiXCR, storing one row per CDR3 protein. The sample includes about 70,000 distinct CDR3 sequences, about 30% of them seen just once. This receptor was taken from a human donor who was either an allogeneic HSCT recipient or a stem cell or donor lymphocyte infusion donor (not recorded which). It is not recorded whose cells these are; they may come from a transplant donor. This sequence joins TRBV18 and TRBJ1-2, with TRBD1 matching 9 bases. The sequenced material came from blood, either unsorted or a sorted T cell fraction (not recorded which). The CDR3 sequence is CASSPGTGLDYGYTF. The CDR3 region has the DNA TGTGCCAGCTCACCAGGGACAGGGCTGGACTATGGCTACACCTTC.